Reported below is one T cell receptor beta chain. This sample is part of a study of CD8+CD57+ T cells in acquired aplastic anemia. Study-wide background: Sorted CD4+ and CD8+ cells gave a mean 3.2 ug DNA, range roughly 0.2 to 27.4 ug.

Profiling of TCR beta VDJ combinations and CDR3 sequences used genomic DNA as template. TCRdb reanalysed the reads using MiXCR and keeps one entry per CDR3 protein. Counted here are about 420,000 distinct CDR3 sequences, 55% to 70% occurring once; the ten biggest clones make up 4%. Sequencing was carried out using sorted CD4+, CD8+, or CD8+CD57+ T cells (not recorded which) from PBMCs. This TCR came from a human donor in good health, serving as a control.

The CDR3 region is CASSLAGSYEHQFF. The CDR3 nucleotides are TGTGCCAGCAGCTTAGCTGGTTCATACGAGCACCAGTTCTTC. The genes are TRBV7-2 and TRBJ2-5; D not certain. The DNA end favors TRBJ2-1, so the J call may be wrong. This CDR3 spans 14 amino acids. The V gene's germline CDR1 is SGHTA and CDR2 FQGNSA.